This T cell receptor (beta chain) was sequenced in a study of CD8 T cells in ankylosing spondylitis. In TCRdb, the 5' RACE reads were re-called with MiXCR into one record per CDR3 protein. Among about 35,000 distinct CDR3 sequences, approximately 10% were seen once, and the ten largest hold about a sixth. The CDR3 extends over 14 amino acids. Trimming took 6 bases from V and 1 from J; bases not matched to a gene: 8. Germline-derived CDR1 and CDR2 are SQVTM and ANQGSEA. Study-level findings and limits: The study identified a TCR beta motif of several highly homologous variants that appeared characteristic of ankylosing spondylitis blood. Disease-linked clones were CD8+ and relatively rare in peripheral blood. Earlier studies detected some motif variants in reactive arthritis synovial fluid and blood.

To note about this clonotype: Its matching antigen is unknown.

The rearrangement joins TRBV29-1 to TRBJ2-5, with 7 bases lining up with TRBD2. This sequence originates from a male donor with ankylosing spondylitis or in good health (not recorded which). Material: blood, either unsorted or a sorted T cell fraction (not recorded which). The CDR3 DNA sequence: TGCAGCGTAAAGCCGACTAGCCCCCAAGAGACCCAGTACTTC. Translation: CSVKPTSPQETQYF. Full variable domain (rest looked up from reference TRBV29-1 and TRBJ2-5): SAVISQKPSRDICQRGTSLTIQCQVDSQVTMMFWYRQQPGQSLTLIATANQGSEATYESGFVIDKFPISRPNLTFSTLTVSNMSPEDSSIYLCSVKPTSPQETQYFGPGTRLLVL.